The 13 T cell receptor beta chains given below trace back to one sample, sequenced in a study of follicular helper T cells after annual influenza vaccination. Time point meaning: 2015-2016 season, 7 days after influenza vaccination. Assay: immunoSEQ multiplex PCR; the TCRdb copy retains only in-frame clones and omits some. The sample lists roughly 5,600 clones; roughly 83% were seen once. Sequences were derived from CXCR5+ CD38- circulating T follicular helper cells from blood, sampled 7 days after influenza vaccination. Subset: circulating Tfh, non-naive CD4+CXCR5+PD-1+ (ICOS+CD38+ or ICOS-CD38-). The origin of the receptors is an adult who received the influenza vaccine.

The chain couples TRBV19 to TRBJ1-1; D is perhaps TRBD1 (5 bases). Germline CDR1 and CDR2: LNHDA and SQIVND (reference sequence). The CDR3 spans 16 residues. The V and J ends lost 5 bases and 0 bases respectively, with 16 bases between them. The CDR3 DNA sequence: TGTGCCAGTAGTCCGGAGGGGCAGTACATGAACACTGAAGCTTTCTTT. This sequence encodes CASSPEGQYMNTEAFF.

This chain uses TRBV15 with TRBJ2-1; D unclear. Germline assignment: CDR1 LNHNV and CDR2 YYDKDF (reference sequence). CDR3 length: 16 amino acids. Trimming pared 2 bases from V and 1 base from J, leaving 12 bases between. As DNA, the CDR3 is TGTGCCACCAGCAGATCCTCAGACCGGTCCTACAATGAGCAGTTCTTC. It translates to CATSRSSDRSYNEQFF.

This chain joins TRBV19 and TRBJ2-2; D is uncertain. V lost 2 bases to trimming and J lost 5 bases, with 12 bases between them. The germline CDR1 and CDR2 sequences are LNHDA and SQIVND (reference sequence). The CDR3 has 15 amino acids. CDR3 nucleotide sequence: TGTGCCAGTAGTATATCCTTACAGCCAACCGGGGAGCTGTTTTTT. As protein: CASSISLQPTGELFF.

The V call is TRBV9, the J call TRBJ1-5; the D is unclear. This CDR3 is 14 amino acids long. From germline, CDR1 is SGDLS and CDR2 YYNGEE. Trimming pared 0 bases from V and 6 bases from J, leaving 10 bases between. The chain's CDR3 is CASSVGSGLQPQHF. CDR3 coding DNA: TGTGCCAGCAGCGTAGGATCGGGTCTTCAGCCCCAGCATTTT.

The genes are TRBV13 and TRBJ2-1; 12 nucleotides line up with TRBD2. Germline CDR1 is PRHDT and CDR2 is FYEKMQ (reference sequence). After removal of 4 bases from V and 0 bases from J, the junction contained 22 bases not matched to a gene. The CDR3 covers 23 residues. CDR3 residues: CASSSYLGLAGERASGSYNEQFF. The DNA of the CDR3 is TGTGCCAGCAGCTCCTACTTGGGACTAGCGGGTGAACGAGCCTCTGGCTCCTACAATGAGCAGTTCTTC.

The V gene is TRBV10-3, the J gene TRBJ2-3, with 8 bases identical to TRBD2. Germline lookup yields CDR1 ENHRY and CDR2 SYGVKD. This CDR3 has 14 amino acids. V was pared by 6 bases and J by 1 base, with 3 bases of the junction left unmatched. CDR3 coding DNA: TGTGCCATCAGCTTTAGCGGGGGCACAGATACGCAGTATTTT. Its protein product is CAISFSGGTDTQYF.

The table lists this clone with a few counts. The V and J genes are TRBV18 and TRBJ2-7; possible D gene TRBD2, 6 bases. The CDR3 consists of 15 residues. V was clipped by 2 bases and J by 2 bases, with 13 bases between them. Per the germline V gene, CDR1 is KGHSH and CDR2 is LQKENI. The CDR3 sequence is CASSPTRGSAYEQYF. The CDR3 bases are TGTGCCAGCTCACCAACCCGGGGGAGCGCCTACGAGCAGTACTTC.

The CDR3 spells CASSQDPQGDNTIYF. CDR3 nucleotides: TGTGCCAGCAGCCAAGATCCTCAGGGGGATAACACCATATATTTT. The rearrangement joins TRBV4-2 to TRBJ1-3, with 7 bases identical to TRBD1. This CDR3 spans 15 amino acids. CDR1 is LGHNA, CDR2 YNFKEQ, per germline. J gave up 7 bases and V 0 bases, and 6 bases lay outside the gene matches.

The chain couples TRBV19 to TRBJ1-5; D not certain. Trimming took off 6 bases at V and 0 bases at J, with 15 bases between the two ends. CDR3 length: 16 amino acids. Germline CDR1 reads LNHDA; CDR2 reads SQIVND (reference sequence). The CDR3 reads CASRANLMNSNQPQHF. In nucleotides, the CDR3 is TGTGCCAGTAGAGCCAACTTAATGAATAGCAATCAGCCCCAGCATTTT.

This CDR3 reads CASSLRQGSDTQYF. As DNA, the CDR3 is TGTGCCAGCAGTCTTAGACAGGGCAGCGATACGCAGTATTTT. The chain has TRBV6-5 and TRBJ2-3, with TRBD1 matching over 7 bases. Losses at the gene ends were 5 bases for V and 6 bases for J; bases not matched to a gene: 8. The CDR3 totals 14 residues. Germline CDR1 reads MNHEY; CDR2 reads SVGAGI.

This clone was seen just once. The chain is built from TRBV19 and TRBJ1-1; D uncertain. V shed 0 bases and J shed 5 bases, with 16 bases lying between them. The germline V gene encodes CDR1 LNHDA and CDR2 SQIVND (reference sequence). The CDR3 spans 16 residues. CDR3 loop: CASSIDSASPSTEAFF. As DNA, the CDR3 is TGTGCCAGTAGTATAGATTCGGCTTCTCCCTCGACTGAAGCTTTCTTT. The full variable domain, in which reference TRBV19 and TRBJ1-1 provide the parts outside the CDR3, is DGGITQSPKYLFRKEGQNVTLSCEQNLNHDAMYWYRQDPGQGLRLIYYSQIVNDFQKGDIAEGYSVSREKKESFPLTVTSAQKNPTAFYLCASSIDSASPSTEAFFGQGTRLTVV.

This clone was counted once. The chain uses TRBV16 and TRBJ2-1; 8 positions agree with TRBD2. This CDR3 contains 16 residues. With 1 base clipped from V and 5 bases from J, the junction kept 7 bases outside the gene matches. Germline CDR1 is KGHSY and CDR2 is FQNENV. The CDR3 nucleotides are TGTGCCAGCAGCCAATATGTGGGACTAGGAGACAATGAGCAGTTCTTC. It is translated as CASSQYVGLGDNEQFF.

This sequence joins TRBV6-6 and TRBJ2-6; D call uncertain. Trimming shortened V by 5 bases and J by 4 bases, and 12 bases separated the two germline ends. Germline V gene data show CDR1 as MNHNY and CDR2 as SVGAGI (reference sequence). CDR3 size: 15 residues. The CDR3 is CASSHGLRGANVLTF. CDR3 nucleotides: TGTGCCAGCAGTCACGGCCTCCGGGGGGCCAACGTCCTGACTTTC.